The clone carrying this TCR beta chain has ten or more counts. Its antigen is not identified. It was on clinical symptoms, serum thyroxine, TRAb, thyroid ultrasound and orbital computed tomography that diagnosis relied. This sample is part of a study of Graves' ophthalmopathy and Graves' hyperthyroidism. The V gene's germline CDR1 is MNHEY and CDR2 SMNVEV (reference sequence). The CDR3 spans 14 residues. V lost 6 bases to trimming and J lost 6 bases, with 14 bases between them. The sequenced template was RNA, covering the TCR beta CDR3 region. HTBI primers were used in a first-round RT-PCR, which preceded a second-round multiplex PCR. TCRdb used MiXCR to reprocess the multiplex PCR reads, holding one entry per CDR3 protein. Of 150,000 to 200,000 distinct CDR3 sequences listed, over 35% are singletons. Study-level results: The model predicted ophthalmopathy progression with over 60% sensitivity and around 72% specificity. Most thyroid-expanded clonotypes exceeding 0.001 frequency were also found in blood.

The rearrangement links TRBV27 to TRBJ2-2, with D perhaps TRBD1 (6 bases). Sequencing was done on a sample of peripheral blood. This TCR derives from a woman between 35 and 50 years old with Graves' ophthalmopathy. CDR3: CASRTGRSAGELFF. The DNA of the CDR3 is TGTGCCAGCAGAACAGGGCGGTCGGCCGGGGAGCTGTTTTTT.